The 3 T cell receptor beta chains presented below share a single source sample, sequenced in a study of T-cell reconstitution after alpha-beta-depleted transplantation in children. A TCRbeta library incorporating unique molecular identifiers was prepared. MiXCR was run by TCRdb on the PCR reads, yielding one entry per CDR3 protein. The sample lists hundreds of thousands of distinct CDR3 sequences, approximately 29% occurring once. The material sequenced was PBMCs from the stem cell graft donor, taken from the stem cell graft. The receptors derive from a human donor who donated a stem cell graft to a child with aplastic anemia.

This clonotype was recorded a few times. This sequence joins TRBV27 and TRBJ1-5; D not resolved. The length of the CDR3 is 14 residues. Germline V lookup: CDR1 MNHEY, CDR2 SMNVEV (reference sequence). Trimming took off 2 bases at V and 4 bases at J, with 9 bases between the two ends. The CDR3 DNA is TGTGCCAGCAGTTTAGGACGCAGAAATCAGCCCCAGCATTTT. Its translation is CASSLGRRNQPQHF.

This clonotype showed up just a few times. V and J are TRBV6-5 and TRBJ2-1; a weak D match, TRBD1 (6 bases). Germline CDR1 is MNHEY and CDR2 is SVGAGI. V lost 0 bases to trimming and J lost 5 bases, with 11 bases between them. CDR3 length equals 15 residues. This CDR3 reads CASSYSPRGHNEQFF. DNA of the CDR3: TGTGCCAGCAGTTACTCGCCCAGGGGCCACAATGAGCAGTTCTTC.

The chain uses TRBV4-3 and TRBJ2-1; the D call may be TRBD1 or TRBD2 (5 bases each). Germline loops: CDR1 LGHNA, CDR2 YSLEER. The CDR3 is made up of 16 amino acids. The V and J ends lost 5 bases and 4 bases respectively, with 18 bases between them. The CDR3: CASSKTGGPIYNEQFF. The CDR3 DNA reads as TGCGCCAGCAGCAAAACAGGAGGACCGATTTACAATGAGCAGTTCTTC.